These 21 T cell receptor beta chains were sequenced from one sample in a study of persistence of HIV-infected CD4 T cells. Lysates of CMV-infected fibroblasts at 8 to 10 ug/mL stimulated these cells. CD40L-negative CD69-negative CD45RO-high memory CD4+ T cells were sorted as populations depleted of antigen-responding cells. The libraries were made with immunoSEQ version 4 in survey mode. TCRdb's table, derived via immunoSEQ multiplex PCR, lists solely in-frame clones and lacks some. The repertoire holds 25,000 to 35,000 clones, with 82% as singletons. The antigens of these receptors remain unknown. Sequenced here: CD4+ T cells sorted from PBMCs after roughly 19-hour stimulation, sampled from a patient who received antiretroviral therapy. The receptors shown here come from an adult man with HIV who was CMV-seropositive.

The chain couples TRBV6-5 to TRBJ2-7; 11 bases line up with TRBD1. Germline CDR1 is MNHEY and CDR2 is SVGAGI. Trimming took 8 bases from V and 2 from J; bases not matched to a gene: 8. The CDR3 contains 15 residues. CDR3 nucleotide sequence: TGTGCCAGCTCCCCGGGGACAGGGGGGACCTACGAGCAGTACTTC. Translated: CASSPGTGGTYEQYF.

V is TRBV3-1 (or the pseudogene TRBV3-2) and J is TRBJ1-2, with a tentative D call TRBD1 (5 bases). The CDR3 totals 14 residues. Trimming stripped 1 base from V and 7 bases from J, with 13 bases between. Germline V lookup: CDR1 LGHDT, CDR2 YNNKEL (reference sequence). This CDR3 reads CASSQGSGSSGYTF. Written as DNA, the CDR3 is TGTGCCAGCAGCCAAGGCTCAGGGTCGTCTGGCTACACCTTC.

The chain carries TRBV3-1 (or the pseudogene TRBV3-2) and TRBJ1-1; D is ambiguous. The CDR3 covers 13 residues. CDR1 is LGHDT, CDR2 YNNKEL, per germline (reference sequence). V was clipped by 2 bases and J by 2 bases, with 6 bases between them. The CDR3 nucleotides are TGTGCCAGCAGCCAACGGGAAAACACTGAAGCTTTCTTT. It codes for CASSQRENTEAFF.

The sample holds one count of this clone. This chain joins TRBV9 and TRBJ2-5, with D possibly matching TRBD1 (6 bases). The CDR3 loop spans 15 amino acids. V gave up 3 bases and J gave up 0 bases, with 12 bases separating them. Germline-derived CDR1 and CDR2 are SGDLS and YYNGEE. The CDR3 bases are TGTGCCAGCAGCGCCCTGGACAGACACCAAGAGACCCAGTACTTC. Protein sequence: CASSALDRHQETQYF.

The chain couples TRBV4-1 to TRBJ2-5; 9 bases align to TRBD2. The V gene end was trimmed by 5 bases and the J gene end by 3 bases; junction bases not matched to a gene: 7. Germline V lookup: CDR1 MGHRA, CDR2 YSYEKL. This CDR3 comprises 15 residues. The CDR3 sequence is CASSALGLAKETQYF. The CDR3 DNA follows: TGCGCCAGCAGCGCCTTGGGACTAGCTAAAGAGACCCAGTACTTC.

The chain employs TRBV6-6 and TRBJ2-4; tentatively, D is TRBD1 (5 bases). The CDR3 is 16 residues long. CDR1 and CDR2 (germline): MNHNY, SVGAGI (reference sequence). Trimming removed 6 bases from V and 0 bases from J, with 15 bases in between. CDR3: CASRNPPQEAKNIQYF. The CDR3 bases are TGTGCCAGCAGAAACCCCCCACAGGAAGCCAAAAACATTCAGTACTTC.

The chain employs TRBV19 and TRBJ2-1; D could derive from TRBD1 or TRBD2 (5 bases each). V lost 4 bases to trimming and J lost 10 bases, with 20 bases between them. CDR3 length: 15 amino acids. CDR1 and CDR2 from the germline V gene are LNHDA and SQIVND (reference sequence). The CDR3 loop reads CASSNPGRGYLEQFF. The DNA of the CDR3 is TGTGCCAGTAGTAATCCGGGACGGGGATATTTAGAGCAGTTCTTC.

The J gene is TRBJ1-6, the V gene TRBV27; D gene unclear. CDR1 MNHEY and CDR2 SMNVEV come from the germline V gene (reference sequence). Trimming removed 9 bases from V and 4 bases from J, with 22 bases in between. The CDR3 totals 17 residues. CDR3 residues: CASCAVAQDGYNSPLHF. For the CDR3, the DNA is TGTGCCAGTTGCGCTGTAGCCCAGGACGGTTATAATTCACCCCTCCACTTT.

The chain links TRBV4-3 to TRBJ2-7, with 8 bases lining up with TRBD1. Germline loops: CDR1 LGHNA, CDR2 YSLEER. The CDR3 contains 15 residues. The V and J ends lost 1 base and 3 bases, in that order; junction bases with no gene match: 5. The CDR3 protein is CASSQGQGKGYEQYF. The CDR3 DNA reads TGCGCCAGCAGCCAAGGACAGGGGAAGGGCTACGAGCAGTACTTC.

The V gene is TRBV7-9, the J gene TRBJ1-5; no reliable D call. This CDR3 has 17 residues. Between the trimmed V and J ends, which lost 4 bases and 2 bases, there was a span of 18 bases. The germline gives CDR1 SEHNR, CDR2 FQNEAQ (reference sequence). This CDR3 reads CASSYLSGGLGNQPQHF. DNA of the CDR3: TGTGCCAGCAGCTACTTATCGGGCGGTTTGGGCAATCAGCCCCAGCATTTT.

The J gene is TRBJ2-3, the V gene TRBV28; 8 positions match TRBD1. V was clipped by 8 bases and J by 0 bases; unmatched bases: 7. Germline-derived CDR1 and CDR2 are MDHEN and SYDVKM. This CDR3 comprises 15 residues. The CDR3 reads CASATGAVSTDTQYF. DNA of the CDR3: TGTGCCAGCGCGACAGGGGCAGTTAGCACAGATACGCAGTATTTT.

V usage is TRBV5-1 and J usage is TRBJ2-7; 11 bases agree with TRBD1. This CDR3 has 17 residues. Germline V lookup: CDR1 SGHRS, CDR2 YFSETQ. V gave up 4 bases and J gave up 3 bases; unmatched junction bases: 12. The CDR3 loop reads CASSRTGGSFIDYEQYF. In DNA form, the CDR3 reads TGCGCCAGCAGCCGGACAGGGGGCAGCTTTATTGACTACGAGCAGTACTTC. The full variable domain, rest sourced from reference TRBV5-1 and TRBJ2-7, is KAGVTQTPRYLIKTRGQQVTLSCSPISGHRSVSWYQQTPGQGLQFLFEYFSETQRNKGNFPGRFSGRQFSNSRSEMNVSTLELGDSALYLCASSRTGGSFIDYEQYFGPGTRLTVT.

The CDR3 here is CASSPDTGYGYTF. CDR3 DNA: TGTGCCAGCTCACCAGACACAGGCTATGGCTACACCTTC. This chain joins TRBV18 and TRBJ1-2, with D maybe TRBD1 (5 bases). The CDR3 consists of 13 residues. V dropped 2 bases and J dropped 4 bases, with 8 bases sitting between them. Germline CDR1 and CDR2: KGHSH and LQKENI.

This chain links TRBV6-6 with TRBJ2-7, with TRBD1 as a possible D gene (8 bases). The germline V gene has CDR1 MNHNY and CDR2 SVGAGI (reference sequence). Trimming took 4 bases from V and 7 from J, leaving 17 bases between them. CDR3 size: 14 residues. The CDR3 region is CASSSTGVGGEQYF. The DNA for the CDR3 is TGTGCCAGCAGTTCGACAGGGGTGGGGGGGGAGCAGTACTTC.

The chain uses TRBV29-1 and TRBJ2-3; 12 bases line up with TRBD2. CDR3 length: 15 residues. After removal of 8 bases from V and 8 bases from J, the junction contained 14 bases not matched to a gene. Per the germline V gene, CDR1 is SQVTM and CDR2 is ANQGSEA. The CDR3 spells CSLSNEASGGGTQYF. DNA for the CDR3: TGCAGCCTCTCAAACGAGGCTAGCGGGGGGGGTACGCAGTATTTT.

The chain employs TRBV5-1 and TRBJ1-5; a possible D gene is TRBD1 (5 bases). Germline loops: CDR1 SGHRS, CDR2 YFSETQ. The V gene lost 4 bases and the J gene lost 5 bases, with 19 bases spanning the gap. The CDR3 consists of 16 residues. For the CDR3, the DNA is TGCGCCAGCAGCCTCTTTACCCAGGGAACGGATCAGCCCCAGCATTTT. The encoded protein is CASSLFTQGTDQPQHF. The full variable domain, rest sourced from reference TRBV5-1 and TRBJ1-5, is KAGVTQTPRYLIKTRGQQVTLSCSPISGHRSVSWYQQTPGQGLQFLFEYFSETQRNKGNFPGRFSGRQFSNSRSEMNVSTLELGDSALYLCASSLFTQGTDQPQHFGDGTRLSIL.

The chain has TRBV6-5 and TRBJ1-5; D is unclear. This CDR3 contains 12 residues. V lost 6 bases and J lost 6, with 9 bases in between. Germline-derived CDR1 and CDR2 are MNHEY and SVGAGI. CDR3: CASSPSSQPQHF. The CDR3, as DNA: TGTGCCAGCAGCCCGAGTAGTCAGCCCCAGCATTTT.

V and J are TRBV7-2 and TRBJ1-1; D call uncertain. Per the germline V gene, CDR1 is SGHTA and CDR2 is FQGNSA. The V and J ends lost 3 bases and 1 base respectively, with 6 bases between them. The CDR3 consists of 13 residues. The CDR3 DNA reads TGTGCCAGCAGCTTGACACAGAACACTGAAGCTTTCTTT. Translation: CASSLTQNTEAFF.

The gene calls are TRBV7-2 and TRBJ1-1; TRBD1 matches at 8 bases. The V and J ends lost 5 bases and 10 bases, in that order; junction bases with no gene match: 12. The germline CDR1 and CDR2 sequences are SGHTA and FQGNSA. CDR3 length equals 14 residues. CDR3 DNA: TGTGCCAGCAGCCGCGGGACAGGAGATTGGCGAGCTTTCTTT. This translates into CASSRGTGDWRAFF.

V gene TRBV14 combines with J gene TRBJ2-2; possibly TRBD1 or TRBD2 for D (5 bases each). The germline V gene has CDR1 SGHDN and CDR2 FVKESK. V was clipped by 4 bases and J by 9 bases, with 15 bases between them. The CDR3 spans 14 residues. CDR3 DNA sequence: TGTGCCAGCAGCCCGACGGTCCGGGGCCGGGAGCTGTTTTTT. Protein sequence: CASSPTVRGRELFF.

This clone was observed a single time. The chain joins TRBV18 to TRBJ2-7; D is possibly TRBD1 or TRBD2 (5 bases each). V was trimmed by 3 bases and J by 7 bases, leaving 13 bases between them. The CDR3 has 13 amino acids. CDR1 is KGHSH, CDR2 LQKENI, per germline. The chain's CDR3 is CASSPRGLEEQYF. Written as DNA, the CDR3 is TGTGCCAGCTCACCCCGGGGCCTGGAGGAGCAGTACTTC.